This is a list of T cell receptor beta chains from one sample in a study of OX40 agonist ivuxolimab in advanced cancers. Some clones are missing from TCRdb's copy, which holds only in-frame ones; the method was immunoSEQ multiplex PCR. The sample lists 20,000 or so clones, 84% occurring once. Source: CD4+ or CD8+ T cells sorted from blood, taken in a trial of the OX40 agonist ivuxolimab. These TCRs come from an adult with an advanced solid tumor such as melanoma, head and neck, liver or kidney cancer. Each CDR3 is given with its conserved first and last residue. A D gene is named only where the DNA matches it firmly. A row's size may be missing; if present it is once, few, many or a size class.

clone size	D gene	V gene	J gene	CDR3 protein	CDR3 DNA
once	TRBD1	TRBV28	TRBJ1-2	CASSLRTGYGYTF	TGTGCCAGCAGTTTGAGGACAGGCTATGGCTACACCTTC
-	-	TRBV7-9	TRBJ1-1	CASSPPGPLNTEAFF	TGTGCCAGCAGCCCCCCCGGGCCCTTGAACACTGAAGCTTTCTTT
-	-	TRBV6-5	TRBJ1-1	CASSRGGSTNTEAFF	TGTGCCAGCAGTAGAGGGGGGTCTACGAACACTGAAGCTTTCTTT
few	TRBD1	TRBV9	TRBJ2-5	CASSPGDRGGLSETQYF	TGTGCCAGCAGCCCAGGGGACAGGGGTGGGCTCTCAGAGACCCAGTACTTC
once	TRBD2	TRBV12-5	TRBJ2-1	CASGLASGGYNEQFF	TGTGCTAGTGGTTTGGCTAGCGGGGGTTACAATGAGCAGTTCTTC
-	TRBD1	TRBV13	TRBJ2-7	CASSPTGVEQYF	TGTGCCAGCAGCCCGACAGGGGTCGAGCAGTACTTC
-	-	TRBV7-3	TRBJ2-3	CASSLEVGTDTQYF	TGTGCCAGCAGCCTGGAAGTCGGCACAGATACGCAGTATTTT
-	-	TRBV29-1	TRBJ2-7	CSVRQGGRYEQYF	TGCAGCGTGAGACAGGGAGGTCGGTACGAGCAGTACTTC
-	TRBD2	TRBV9	TRBJ2-2	CASSVERGATGELFF	TGTGCCAGCAGCGTAGAGCGGGGGGCCACCGGGGAGCTGTTTTTT
few	TRBD1	TRBV19	TRBJ1-5	CASRQGAGNQPQHF	TGTGCCAGTAGGCAGGGGGCAGGCAATCAGCCCCAGCATTTT
-	-	TRBV6-1	TRBJ2-2	CASSHQETGELFF	TGTGCCAGCAGCCACCAGGAGACCGGGGAGCTGTTTTTT
-	-	TRBV4-1	TRBJ2-3	CASSLLGDPDTQYF	TGCGCCAGCAGCCTTCTCGGGGACCCAGATACGCAGTATTTT
-	-	TRBV28	TRBJ1-2	CASKTVTNYGYTF	TGTGCCAGCAAGACGGTAACCAACTATGGCTACACCTTC